This entry describes one T cell receptor beta chain. Other DNA sequences of this sample code for an identical CDR3. The entry originates in a study of blood T cell repertoires in COVID-19. Only in-frame clones appear in the TCRdb table, and some are missing; sequencing was by immunoSEQ multiplex PCR. The profile shows 200,000 to 250,000 clones, just over 85% of them singletons. Sequencing input: peripheral blood. This TCR came from a man at least 80 years old with acute or convalescent COVID-19.

In DNA, the CDR3 is TGTGCCAGCAGCTTAGGGCCAGGGGGATCTGGAAACACCATATATTTT. As protein: CASSLGPGGSGNTIYF. The chain is built from TRBV7-3 and TRBJ1-3; 7 bases are a match to TRBD1. CDR1 SGHTA and CDR2 FQGTGA come from the germline V gene. The CDR3 contains 16 residues. J gave up 1 base and V 2 bases, and 5 bases lay outside the gene matches. The variable domain in full, completed from reference TRBV7-3 and TRBJ1-3, reads GAGVSQTPSNKVTEKGKYVELRCDPISGHTALYWYRQSLGQGPEFLIYFQGTGAADDSGLPNDRFFAVRPEGSVSTLKIQRTERGDSAVYLCASSLGPGGSGNTIYFGEGSWLTVV.